A selection of T cell receptor beta chains follows, all from one sample in a study of blood T cell repertoires in COVID-19. The protocol was immunoSEQ multiplex PCR, while the TCRdb copy is restricted to in-frame clones and leaves out a portion. The sample lists hundreds of thousands of clones; 88% were seen once. The specimen sequenced was peripheral blood. These receptors originate from a human donor in a cohort sampled during active COVID-19. CDR3s include the opening cysteine and the closing phenylalanine or tryptophan. A D gene is named only where the DNA matches it firmly. Only some rows state a clone size, as once, few, many or a class for expanded clones.

j_call d_call clone_size v_call cdr3_aa cdr3_nt
TRBJ2-1 TRBD2 - TRBV5-4 CASSTELAGFSEQFF TGTGCCAGCAGTACCGAACTAGCGGGCTTTAGTGAGCAGTTCTTC
TRBJ2-1 TRBD1 - TRBV2 CASSLQPGQYNEQFF TGTGCCAGCAGTCTACAACCGGGACAGTACAATGAGCAGTTCTTC
TRBJ1-2 - - TRBV16 CASSQTVEQPVSYTF TGTGCCAGCAGCCAAACGGTTGAACAGCCGGTAAGCTACACCTTC
TRBJ1-4 TRBD1 - TRBV5-6 CASSSTGGTNEKLFF TGTGCCAGCAGCTCAACAGGGGGGACTAATGAAAAACTGTTTTTT
TRBJ1-1 - - TRBV10-1 CASARGNEAFF TGCGCCAGCGCTCGGGGAAATGAAGCTTTCTTT
TRBJ2-5 TRBD2 once TRBV9 CASSLGLAGGSQETQYF TGTGCCAGCAGCCTGGGACTAGCGGGAGGGTCCCAAGAGACCCAGTACTTC
TRBJ1-4 TRBD1 - TRBV11-2 CASRSGTEAEKLFF TGTGCCAGCAGGTCCGGGACAGAGGCAGAAAAACTGTTTTTT
TRBJ2-7 - - TRBV5-4 CASSLRRANSYEQYF TGTGCCAGCTCCTTGCGGCGGGCTAACTCCTACGAGCAGTACTTC
TRBJ2-7 - - TRBV6-4 CASSDSAGSYEQYF TGTGCCAGCAGTGACTCAGCAGGCTCCTACGAGCAGTACTTC
TRBJ1-1 - - TRBV6-1 CASSERGSQEAFF TGTGCCAGCAGTGAAAGAGGGAGTCAAGAAGCTTTCTTT
TRBJ2-7 - - TRBV19 CASRGVMGAYEQYF TGTGCCAGTAGAGGAGTAATGGGAGCCTACGAGCAGTACTTC
TRBJ1-2 TRBD1 - TRBV7-2 CASSVGTGTSYTF TGTGCCAGCAGCGTCGGGACAGGGACGAGCTACACCTTC
TRBJ2-7 - - TRBV28 CASSSGIYEQYF TGTGCCAGCAGTTCAGGGATCTACGAGCAGTACTTC
TRBJ2-7 - - TRBV4-1 CASSRSRGNYEQYF TGCGCCAGCAGCAGATCGCGGGGCAACTACGAGCAGTACTTC
TRBJ1-3 - once TRBV7-8 CASSRAGTGNTIYF TGTGCCAGCAGCCGGGCAGGGACTGGAAACACCATATATTTT
TRBJ1-3 - - TRBV18 CASSPDSSSGNTIYF TGTGCCAGCTCCCCTGACAGTTCTTCTGGAAACACCATATATTTT
TRBJ1-2 - once TRBV6-5 CASGLGWYGYTF TGTGCCAGTGGGCTGGGTTGGTATGGCTACACCTTC
TRBJ2-1 TRBD1 - TRBV27 CASSLSGRDRGYNEQFF TGTGCCAGCAGTTTATCGGGGCGGGACAGGGGATACAATGAGCAGTTCTTC
TRBJ1-2 - - TRBV24-1 CATSDLAYYGYTF TGTGCCACCAGTGATCTTGCGTACTATGGCTACACCTTC
TRBJ1-2 TRBD1 - TRBV29-1 CSVVSGTGDGYTF TGCAGCGTTGTTTCGGGGACAGGGGATGGCTACACCTTC
TRBJ1-1 - - TRBV9 CASSVSRGLNTEAFF TGTGCCAGCAGCGTATCACGAGGATTGAACACTGAAGCTTTCTTT
TRBJ2-1 - once TRBV9 CASRGSAGEQFF TGTGCCAGTCGGGGGTCGGCTGGTGAGCAGTTCTTC
TRBJ2-2 - - TRBV10-3 CAISEWTVANTGELFF TGTGCCATCAGTGAGTGGACAGTCGCGAACACCGGGGAGCTGTTTTTT
TRBJ1-1 - - TRBV19 CASSRGGEAFF TGTGCCAGTAGTAGGGGCGGCGAAGCTTTCTTT
TRBJ1-2 - - TRBV5-1 CASSLASRVNYGYTF TGCGCCAGCAGCTTGGCGTCCAGGGTAAACTATGGCTACACCTTC
TRBJ1-4 TRBD1 - TRBV27 CASSLAVTGREKLFF TGTGCCAGCAGTTTAGCGGTGACAGGGAGGGAAAAACTGTTTTTT
TRBJ1-4 - few TRBV7-9 CASTLEGARGEKLFF TGTGCCAGCACCTTAGAAGGGGCGCGGGGTGAAAAACTGTTTTTT
TRBJ2-3 TRBD1 - TRBV19 CASTRGGTGMDTQYF TGTGCCAGCACCCGAGGGGGGACAGGTATGGATACGCAGTATTTT
TRBJ2-7 TRBD1 - TRBV3-1/TRBV3-2 CASSPGGTGVHEQYF TGTGCCAGCAGCCCCGGAGGGACAGGGGTCCACGAGCAGTACTTC
TRBJ2-7 TRBD1 - TRBV10-1 CASSERTGEGYEQYF TGCGCCAGCAGTGAAAGGACAGGGGAGGGGTACGAGCAGTACTTC
TRBJ2-7 TRBD1 - TRBV6-2/TRBV6-3 CASSYVDRGKLGYEQYF TGTGCCAGCAGTTACGTGGACAGGGGAAAGCTCGGCTACGAGCAGTACTTC
TRBJ2-7 TRBD1 - TRBV4-3 CASSPDRELYEQYF TGCGCCAGCAGCCCCGACAGGGAACTCTACGAGCAGTACTTC
TRBJ1-2 - - TRBV6-4 CASSPGLSNYGYTF TGTGCCAGCTCGCCAGGGTTATCAAACTATGGCTACACCTTC
TRBJ2-7 TRBD1 - TRBV28 CASSYQGTVSYEQYF TGTGCCAGCAGTTATCAAGGGACAGTTTCCTACGAGCAGTACTTC
TRBJ1-2 - - TRBV2 CASSDARGGYTF TGTGCCAGCAGTGATGCCAGGGGCGGCTACACCTTC
TRBJ1-1 TRBD1 once TRBV7-2 CASSLPGGEAEAFF TGTGCCAGCAGCTTACCAGGGGGCGAGGCTGAAGCTTTCTTT
TRBJ1-2 TRBD1 - TRBV7-9 CASSQVLSAGTGTGYGYTF TGTGCCAGCAGCCAAGTCCTCTCGGCCGGGACAGGGACTGGTTATGGCTACACCTTC
TRBJ1-4 - - TRBV7-7 CASSLAAATNEKLFF TGTGCTAGCAGCTTAGCAGCTGCAACTAATGAAAAACTGTTTTTT
TRBJ2-5 - - TRBV7-2 CASSLWGGAETQYF TGTGCCAGCAGCCTCTGGGGCGGGGCAGAGACCCAGTACTTC
TRBJ2-6 - - TRBV6-5 CASRSPGAGANVLTF TGTGCCAGCAGGTCGCCAGGGGCTGGGGCCAACGTCCTGACTTTC
TRBJ2-1 - - TRBV19 CATSLNEQFF TGTGCCACCTCTCTCAATGAGCAGTTCTTC
TRBJ2-6 - - TRBV7-9 CASSPRASGANVLTF TGTGCCAGCAGCCCGAGGGCCTCTGGGGCCAACGTCCTGACTTTC
TRBJ2-1 - - TRBV29-1 CSGILVEQFF TGCAGCGGGATACTAGTGGAGCAGTTCTTC
TRBJ2-7 - once TRBV7-2 CASRLNAGGSYEQYF TGTGCCAGCAGACTTAACGCGGGCGGAAGCTACGAGCAGTACTTC
TRBJ2-5 - - TRBV18 CASSPGEETQYF TGTGCCAGCTCACCAGGAGAAGAGACCCAGTACTTC
TRBJ2-6 - - TRBV29-1 CSVRTGTSGANVLTF TGCAGCGTGCGTACTGGGACTTCTGGGGCCAACGTCCTGACTTTC
TRBJ1-1 TRBD1 - TRBV30 CAALYRGLAEAFF TGTGCCGCTTTATATAGGGGGCTGGCTGAAGCTTTCTTT
TRBJ1-2 - few TRBV30 CAWSYDAGPYGYTF TGTGCCTGGAGCTATGATGCGGGCCCCTATGGCTACACCTTC
TRBJ2-2 - - TRBV28 CASSLGGRARAGELFF TGTGCCAGCAGTTTAGGAGGCCGGGCTCGGGCCGGGGAGCTGTTTTTT
TRBJ2-6 - - TRBV19 CASSIRWGVGGANVLTF TGTGCCAGTAGTATAAGATGGGGAGTGGGTGGGGCCAACGTCCTGACTTTC